A single TCR beta chain is shown here with its context. The antigen remains undetermined. The CDR3 runs to 15 residues. The V and J ends lost 5 bases and 4 bases, in that order; junction bases with no gene match: 10. The sort gate was single viable CD3+CD4+CD8-CD45RO+ cells for memory CD4+ T cells. Serostatus was set by detecting CMV pp150, pp28, p38, p52 IgG. Generated by immunoSEQ multiplex PCR, the TCRdb table keeps only in-frame clones and is missing some. The sample includes tens of thousands of clones, roughly four fifths of them seen just once. The sample comes from a study of memory CD4+ T cells and cytomegalovirus serostatus. Overall study context: Of the healthy Belgian adults, eight or nine were CMV seropositive and about 24 seronegative. Findings and caveats of the study: About 40% of the roughly 160 known CMV-associated TCRbeta sequences appeared in CD4+ memory.

The sequence was obtained from an adult in good health and CMV-seronegative. The chain combines TRBV6-7 with TRBJ1-2; 7 positions agree with TRBD1. TRBV6-7 is an ORF for which the function is uncertain. Sequencing was done on a sample of memory CD4+ T cells from blood. The CDR3 coding sequence is TGTGCCAGCAGTCCACGACAGGGCTTGCTCTATGGCTACACCTTC. Its translation is CASSPRQGLLYGYTF.